These 2 T cell receptor beta chains were all obtained from the same sample, sequenced in a study of post-analysis software for immune sequencing data. Study-level results: TRBV5-6, TRBV5-1 and TRBV20-1 were among five TRBV segments more frequent in patients than controls.

Their antigens are not known. Every TCR beta cDNA library bore unique molecular identifiers. From the PCR reads, TCRdb called clonotypes with MiXCR, one entry per CDR3 protein. The table includes hundreds of thousands of distinct CDR3 sequences, roughly three fifths detected once. The source material was blood. These receptors were taken from a girl aged 2 to 9 with multiple sclerosis.

This clonotype has only a few counts. The rearrangement links TRBV20-1 to TRBJ1-2; D unclear. The CDR3 contains 14 residues. Germline CDR1 reads DFQATT; CDR2 reads SNEGSKA (reference sequence). V dropped 2 bases and J dropped 6 bases, with 16 bases sitting between them. CDR3 protein: CSARSSANTDGYTF. As DNA, the CDR3 is TGCAGTGCTAGATCATCGGCCAACACGGATGGCTACACCTTC.

The J gene is TRBJ2-5, the V gene TRBV2; D gene uncertain. The CDR3 length is 15 residues. CDR1 and CDR2 (germline): SNHLY, FYNNEI. V was shortened by 0 bases and J by 1 base, with 9 bases between the two germline ends. The CDR3 DNA is TGTGCCAGCAGTGAAGCCAGGCAGACCCAAGAGACCCAGTACTTC. Residues: CASSEARQTQETQYF.